This T cell receptor beta chain was recovered during a study of T-cell reconstitution after alpha-beta-depleted transplantation in children. Preparing the TCRbeta library involved the use of unique molecular identifiers. MiXCR was run by TCRdb on the PCR reads, yielding one entry per CDR3 protein. The sample contains around 490,000 distinct CDR3 sequences, about an eighth of which appear only once. The sample holds a few counts of this clonotype. The germline V and J ends were trimmed by 8 bases and 2 bases, with 13 bases remaining between them. The germline V gene encodes CDR1 SGHVS and CDR2 FQNEAQ. The CDR3 has 14 residues.

V is TRBV7-8 and J is TRBJ2-4; possible D gene TRBD2, 6 bases. The sequence was collected from a female patient aged 2-9 years who had a stem cell transplant for aplastic anemia, so the T cells may come from the graft donor. The sample in question was PBMCs, mostly from graft donor cells, obtained 180 days after TCRalphabeta/CD19-depleted stem cell transplant. The CDR3 DNA is TGTGCCAGCGAGGGGAGGTTGTCCAAAAACATTCAGTACTTC. Residues: CASEGRLSKNIQYF.